Shown below are 24 T cell receptor beta chains from a single sample sequenced in a study of blood T cell repertoires in COVID-19. Assay used: immunoSEQ multiplex PCR; TCRdb lists only in-frame clones, some missing. This sample has a few hundred thousand clones, with approximately 87% found just once. Sequencing was done on a sample of peripheral blood. The receptors derive from a woman aged 50 to 60 with active or convalescent COVID-19.

The J gene is TRBJ1-1, the V gene TRBV28; unclear D gene. Germline lookup yields CDR1 MDHEN and CDR2 SYDVKM. Trimming stripped 2 bases from V and 5 bases from J, with 12 bases between. The CDR3 is 14 amino acids. Here the CDR3 DNA reads TGTGCCAGCAGTTTAAGGATGGGCGGGACTGAAGCTTTCTTT. Translating it yields CASSLRMGGTEAFF.

The V call is TRBV4-1, the J call TRBJ2-7; TRBD1 agrees at 10 bases. V lost 1 base, J lost 1 base, and 1 base stayed unmatched. The CDR3 has 15 amino acids. The germline V gene has CDR1 MGHRA and CDR2 YSYEKL. CDR3 region: CASSQGDRGSYEQYF. The CDR3 DNA reads TGCGCCAGCAGCCAAGGGGACAGGGGTTCCTACGAGCAGTACTTC.

V is TRBV29-1 and J is TRBJ2-5, with D possibly being TRBD1 (6 bases). V was shortened by 7 bases and J by 5 bases, with 17 bases between the two germline ends. CDR3 length equals 13 residues. In germline, CDR1 is SQVTM, CDR2 ANQGSEA. CDR3 sequence reads: CSAPQGRSETQYF. The CDR3 DNA reads TGCAGCGCCCCACAGGGCCGCAGTGAGACCCAGTACTTC.

The chain is built from TRBV10-3 and TRBJ1-2, with D possibly matching TRBD1 (6 bases). Deletions cut 4 bases from V and 2 bases from J, with 11 bases between. This CDR3 has 14 residues. Germline CDR1 reads ENHRY; CDR2 reads SYGVKD. The CDR3 protein is CAISGHRENYGYTF. The CDR3 nucleotides are TGTGCCATCAGTGGGCACAGGGAAAACTATGGCTACACCTTC.

V is TRBV28 and J is TRBJ2-3; 13 nucleotides agree with TRBD2. Trimming at V came to 5 bases and at J to 4 bases, leaving 3 bases not matched to a gene. This CDR3 spans 15 amino acids. CDR1 is MDHEN and CDR2 is SYDVKM in the germline V gene. As DNA, the CDR3 is TGTGCCAGCAGTGTACTAGCGGGAGGGCCAGATACGCAGTATTTT. The encoded protein is CASSVLAGGPDTQYF.

CDR3 nucleotides: TGTGCCAGCAGGACGGCGGGATCGAGCTCCTACAATGAGCAGTTCTTC. Translated, it gives CASRTAGSSSYNEQFF. The chain combines TRBV2 with TRBJ2-1; perhaps TRBD2 as D (6 bases). V dropped 6 bases and J dropped 0 bases, with 15 bases sitting between them. CDR3 length: 16 amino acids. Germline V CDR1 and CDR2: SNHLY, FYNNEI.

The CDR3 bases are TGTGCCAGCAGCTTAGCAGACAGATTGATAACCTACGAGCAGTACTTC. The encoded protein is CASSLADRLITYEQYF. The rearrangement uses TRBV7-2 and TRBJ2-7; possible D gene TRBD1, 5 bases. Per the germline V gene, CDR1 is SGHTA and CDR2 is FQGNSA. The CDR3 extends over 16 amino acids. Deletions cut 0 bases from V and 2 bases from J, with 14 bases between.

This clone was observed a single time. The rearrangement uses TRBV9 and TRBJ2-2; TRBD1 matches 11 bases. With V trimmed by 3 bases and J by 2 bases, 3 bases remained unmatched. CDR3 length: 16 amino acids. Germline V gives CDR1 SGDLS, CDR2 YYNGEE. In DNA, the CDR3 is TGTGCCAGCAGCGAAAGGACAGGGGGCAACACCGGGGAGCTGTTTTTT. It encodes CASSERTGGNTGELFF. The full variable domain, its missing parts supplied by reference TRBV9 and TRBJ2-2, is DSGVTQTPKHLITATGQRVTLRCSPRSGDLSVYWYQQSLDQGLQFLIQYYNGEERAKGNILERFSAQQFPDLHSELNLSSLELGDSALYFCASSERTGGNTGELFFGEGSRLTVL.

The chain is built from TRBV28 and TRBJ1-2; 8 bases fit TRBD1. The CDR3 loop spans 16 amino acids. Germline V CDR1 and CDR2: MDHEN, SYDVKM. V lost 3 bases, J lost 4 bases, and 10 bases stayed unmatched. The CDR3 here is CASSFGYSQGAYGYTF. The CDR3 DNA follows: TGTGCCAGCAGTTTTGGTTATAGTCAGGGGGCCTATGGCTACACCTTC.

The chain employs TRBV4-1 and TRBJ1-4, with a weak D call TRBD1 (6 bases). Germline V lookup: CDR1 MGHRA, CDR2 YSYEKL. V lost 4 bases, J lost 1 base, and 13 bases lay in between. CDR3 length: 16 amino acids. This CDR3 reads CASSRSMGQTNEKLFF. In DNA, the CDR3 is TGCGCCAGCAGCCGATCTATGGGACAAACTAATGAAAAACTGTTTTTT.

The V call is TRBV19, the J call TRBJ1-6; possible D gene TRBD1, 5 bases. In germline, CDR1 is LNHDA, CDR2 SQIVND (reference sequence). The CDR3 sequence is 13 residues long. Trimming shortened V by 7 bases and J by 8 bases, and 12 bases separated the two germline ends. In DNA form, the CDR3 reads TGTGCCAGTATGGGCCAGGGTTATTCACCCCTCCACTTT. Its translation is CASMGQGYSPLHF. The full variable domain, rest sourced from reference TRBV19 and TRBJ1-6, is DGGITQSPKYLFRKEGQNVTLSCEQNLNHDAMYWYRQDPGQGLRLIYYSQIVNDFQKGDIAEGYSVSREKKESFPLTVTSAQKNPTAFYLCASMGQGYSPLHFGNGTRLTVT.

The chain recombines TRBV6-5 with TRBJ2-7; weak D call: TRBD1 (6 bases). The CDR3 totals 12 residues. Trimming left V 1 base short and J 7 bases short, with 8 bases between. Germline V gene lookup returns CDR1 MNHEY and CDR2 SVGAGI. The CDR3 coding sequence is TGTGCCAGCAGTTACTGGGGGCAGGAGCAGTACTTC. Translation gives CASSYWGQEQYF.

CDR3 sequence (DNA): TGTGCCAGCAGCTCCCGGACGGGAAACACTGAAGCTTTCTTT. Translated, it gives CASSSRTGNTEAFF. The chain has TRBV7-6 and TRBJ1-1; no definite D call. CDR3 length equals 14 residues. The V gene's germline CDR1 is SGHVS and CDR2 FNYEAQ. The V and J ends lost 4 bases and 2 bases respectively, with 11 bases between them.

The chain recombines TRBV5-1 with TRBJ1-1, with 7 bases matching TRBD1. The CDR3 spans 14 residues. Germline CDR1 reads SGHRS; CDR2 reads YFSETQ. The junction had 12 bases not matched to a gene; V was cut back by 5 bases and J by 8 bases. The CDR3 reads CASRRRTGAPEAFF. CDR3 sequence (DNA): TGCGCCAGCAGGCGCCGGACAGGAGCCCCCGAAGCTTTCTTT. Supplemented by reference TRBV5-1 and TRBJ1-1, the full variable domain reads KAGVTQTPRYLIKTRGQQVTLSCSPISGHRSVSWYQQTPGQGLQFLFEYFSETQRNKGNFPGRFSGRQFSNSRSEMNVSTLELGDSALYLCASRRRTGAPEAFFGQGTRLTVV.

V is TRBV19 and J is TRBJ2-1; D gene uncertain. Germline lookup yields CDR1 LNHDA and CDR2 SQIVND (reference sequence). Trimming stripped 5 bases from V and 0 bases from J, with 8 bases between. The CDR3 length is 14 residues. The CDR3 DNA sequence: TGTGCCAGTAGTGCTACGAGCTCCTACAATGAGCAGTTCTTC. This encodes CASSATSSYNEQFF.

CDR3 sequence (DNA): TGTGCCACCAGTGATTTGAGTCAACAGGGGCGCTCCTCTTACGAGCAGTACTTC. It encodes CATSDLSQQGRSSYEQYF. The chain joins TRBV24-1 to TRBJ2-7; 7 nucleotides align to TRBD1. The junction had 14 bases not matched to a gene; V was cut back by 0 bases and J by 4 bases. The CDR3 spans 18 residues. The V gene's germline CDR1 is KGHDR and CDR2 SFDVKD.

J is TRBJ2-3 and V is TRBV5-1; D is possibly TRBD1 (5 bases). Between the trimmed V and J ends, which lost 0 bases and 0 bases, there was a span of 5 bases. This CDR3 contains 14 residues. CDR1 is SGHRS, CDR2 YFSETQ, per germline. The CDR3 region has the DNA TGCGCCAGCAGCTTGGGACAGAGCACAGATACGCAGTATTTT. This gives the protein CASSLGQSTDTQYF.

The gene calls are TRBV4-3 and TRBJ1-1; the D gene is possibly TRBD1 (6 bases). Trimming left V 0 bases short and J 7 bases short, with 15 bases between. Germline CDR1 is LGHNA and CDR2 is YSLEER. The CDR3 sequence is 15 residues long. CDR3 nucleotides: TGCGCCAGCAGCCAAGAGACGGGGGGCTATTATGAAGCTTTCTTT. Protein sequence: CASSQETGGYYEAFF.

The rearrangement joins TRBV30 to TRBJ2-2, with a possible D match to TRBD2 (6 bases). The germline gives CDR1 GTSNPN, CDR2 SVGIG (reference sequence). The CDR3 contains 14 residues. Trimming left V 3 bases short and J 0 bases short, with 8 bases between. CDR3 sequence: CAWSGGANTGELFF. The CDR3 nucleotides are TGTGCCTGGAGCGGCGGGGCGAACACCGGGGAGCTGTTTTTT.

The chain carries TRBV24-1 and TRBJ1-2, with 11 nucleotides matching TRBD1. The CDR3 loop spans 16 amino acids. With 2 bases clipped from V and 7 bases from J, the junction kept 8 bases outside the gene matches. CDR1 is KGHDR and CDR2 is SFDVKD in the germline V gene. CDR3 coding DNA: TGTGCCACCAGTGATTCAAGGACAGGGGGCTCTGGTGGCTACACCTTC. It codes for CATSDSRTGGSGGYTF.

This chain joins TRBV30 and TRBJ2-3; 9 bases agree with TRBD2. The CDR3 spans 18 residues. CDR1 is GTSNPN and CDR2 is SVGIG in the germline V gene (reference sequence). V lost 0 bases, J lost 0 bases, and 10 bases stayed unmatched. The CDR3 spells CAWSVLAGGPTSTDTQYF. In DNA form, the CDR3 reads TGTGCCTGGAGTGTATTGGCGGGAGGGCCGACTAGCACAGATACGCAGTATTTT.

The DNA of the CDR3 is TGCGCCAGCAGCCTCGGACTAGCGGGTACCTACGAGCAGTACTTC. Protein sequence: CASSLGLAGTYEQYF. The chain carries TRBV4-3 and TRBJ2-7; 11 positions match TRBD2. The trim removed 4 bases at V and 2 bases at J, leaving 4 bases unmatched. The CDR3 has 15 residues. CDR1 LGHNA and CDR2 YSLEER come from the germline V gene.

This chain joins TRBV2 and TRBJ1-2, with D possibly TRBD1 on 5 matching bases. Trimming stripped 4 bases from V and 1 base from J, with 7 bases between. From germline, CDR1 is SNHLY and CDR2 FYNNEI. This CDR3 has 13 residues. DNA of the CDR3: TGTGCCAGCAGTGGACAGAGTAACTATGGCTACACCTTC. Translated, it gives CASSGQSNYGYTF.

A remark on this clone: Other nucleotide sequences from this sample produce the same CDR3. J is TRBJ2-7 and V is TRBV5-1, with 10 positions matching TRBD1. The CDR3 has 14 amino acids. Germline lookup yields CDR1 SGHRS and CDR2 YFSETQ. Trimming at V came to 5 bases and at J to 2 bases, leaving 4 bases not matched to a gene. CDR3 protein: CASSTGTGAYEQYF. In DNA form, the CDR3 reads TGCGCCAGCAGTACCGGGACAGGGGCCTACGAGCAGTACTTC.